The entry below describes one TCR beta chain. This CDR3 spans 15 amino acids. CDR1 and CDR2 (germline): SNHLY, FYNNEI. Between the trimmed V and J ends, which lost 4 bases and 7 bases, there was a span of 18 bases. This entry belongs to a study of blood T cell repertoires in COVID-19. Study at large: Some COVID-19 samples were acute and others convalescent; all came from the United States, Italy and Spain. In each case, the material was cDNA or gDNA derived from T cells, B-cell-depleted T cells, or PBMCs.

Using immunoSEQ multiplex PCR, the repertoire was profiled, and TCRdb retains in-frame clones only, with some absent. The data hold around 250,000 clones, with approximately 85% observed a single time. Sequencing was carried out using peripheral blood. The sequence was collected from a man older than 75 with acute or convalescent COVID-19. J is TRBJ2-3 and V is TRBV2, with a possible D match to TRBD2 (6 bases). CDR3: CASSGGSGSWNTQYF. The CDR3 coding sequence is TGTGCCAGCAGTGGGGGGAGCGGGTCGTGGAATACGCAGTATTTT.